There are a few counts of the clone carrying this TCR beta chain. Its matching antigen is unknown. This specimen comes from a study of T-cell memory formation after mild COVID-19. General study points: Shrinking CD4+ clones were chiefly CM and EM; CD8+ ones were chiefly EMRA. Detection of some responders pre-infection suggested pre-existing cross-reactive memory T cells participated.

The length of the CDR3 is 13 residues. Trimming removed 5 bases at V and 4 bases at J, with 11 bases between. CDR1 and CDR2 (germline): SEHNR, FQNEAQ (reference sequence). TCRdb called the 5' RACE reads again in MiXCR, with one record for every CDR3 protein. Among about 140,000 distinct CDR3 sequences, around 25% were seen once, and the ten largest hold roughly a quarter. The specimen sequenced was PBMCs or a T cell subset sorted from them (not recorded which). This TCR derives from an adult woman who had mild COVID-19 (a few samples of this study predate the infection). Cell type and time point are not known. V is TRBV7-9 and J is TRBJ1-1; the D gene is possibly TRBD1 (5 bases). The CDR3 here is CASSPGGSTEAFF. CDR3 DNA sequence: TGTGCCAGCAGCCCCGGGGGGTCCACTGAAGCTTTCTTT.